The clone carrying this T cell receptor beta chain was counted only a few times. Its antigen is undetermined. The junction and the germline gene differ at one end; a read error may be behind it. This specimen belongs to a study of T cells in Graves' hyperthyroidism and ophthalmopathy. Study results and limitations: Separating ophthalmopathy from stable hyperthyroidism was achieved by a 13 V-J model.

TCR beta CDR3 sequences were amplified from RNA transcripts. Initially, a first-round RT-PCR of the TCR CDR3 employed the HTBI primer set. Each CDR3 protein gets one entry after TCRdb re-called the multiplex PCR reads with MiXCR. The sample includes approximately 380,000 distinct CDR3 sequences, 15% to 20% of them seen just once. The germline CDR1 and CDR2 sequences are MNHEY and SVGEGT. The CDR3 has 18 residues. The sequencing sample was made of blood. This chain links TRBV6-2 or TRBV6-3 with TRBJ1-5; D may be TRBD1 (6 bases). The TCR originated in a young woman with Graves' hyperthyroidism. CDR3 DNA: TGTGCCAGCATTTACGGAAGGACAGCCGCCGATAGCAATCAGCCCCAGCATTTT. Residues: CASIYGRTAADSNQPQHF.